This TCR beta chain was identified in a study of patients and donors after allogeneic stem cell transplantation (dated by TCRdb to about 2020). From the cysteine through the phenylalanine, the CDR3 covers 14 amino acids. Of all the DNA, just the CDR3 is kept, 42 bases in frame from base 1. V is pared back by 4 bases and J by 3 bases, with 14 bases lying between the germline termini. From a lookup of the germline V gene, CDR1 and CDR2 are SGHRS and YFSETQ. This clonotype was counted a few times. It has no known antigen specificity. No clone much larger than this one lies a single base away; base qualities are absent. Library preparation was by RT-PCR. Sequencing took place on a NextSeq 550. TCRdb took the public reads, trimmed them with fastp at Q25, ran MiXCR for clone calling and kept in-frame beta chains. CDR3 protein duplicates are merged, each entry listing the most common genes and DNA. In all, the sample holds some 960,000 distinct CDR3 sequences, and 18% of those were seen once. Clones ranked in the top ten supply 5.5% to 6.5% of the sample.

Sequenced input: blood, either unsorted or a sorted T cell fraction (not recorded which). The chain is assembled from TRBV5-1 and TRBJ2-7; there is no confident call for the D gene. The sequence came from a human donor who was either an allogeneic HSCT recipient or a stem cell or donor lymphocyte infusion donor (not recorded which). It is not recorded whose cells these are; they may come from a transplant donor. CDR3 reads: CASSAQVQNYEQYF. The sequenced DNA is TGCGCCAGCAGCGCCCAGGTACAAAACTACGAGCAGTACTTC.